A single sample gave rise to the 29 T cell receptor beta chains below, sequenced in a study of T cells after yellow fever vaccination. MiXCR, run by TCRdb on the 5' RACE reads, gives a single entry per CDR3 protein. The sample has some 600,000 distinct CDR3 sequences, around 12% seen once. This sample comprised PBMCs, obtained on the day of the yellow fever booster vaccination. The origin of the receptors is a man younger than 45 who received the YFV17D yellow fever vaccine.

Remarks on this clonotype: The junction differs from germline at one of its ends, possibly a read error. The chain couples TRBV6-1 to TRBJ2-2; D not certain. This CDR3 is built from 15 residues. Germline V CDR1 and CDR2: MNHNS, SASEGT. The CDR3 is CAGRIRLANTGELFF. DNA for the CDR3: TGTGCCGGCAGGATTAGACTTGCGAACACCGGGGAGCTGTTTTTT.

This CDR3 reads CASSPTEDKNIQYF. CDR3 sequence (DNA): TGTGCCAGCTCACCGACCGAGGACAAAAACATTCAGTACTTC. J is TRBJ2-4 and V is TRBV18; D unresolved. The V gene lost 3 bases and the J gene lost 3 bases, with 9 bases spanning the gap. Germline CDR1 is KGHSH and CDR2 is LQKENI. The CDR3 consists of 14 residues.

This clonotype was counted ten times or more. The chain joins TRBV9 to TRBJ2-2; D gene ambiguous. Per germline, CDR1 SGDLS and CDR2 YYNGEE. The CDR3 is made up of 17 amino acids. Trimming stripped 3 bases from V and 4 bases from J, with 19 bases between. The CDR3 coding sequence is TGTGCCAGCAGCGCCACTCACCTCGCGCTAAGCACCGGGGAGCTGTTTTTT. Amino acid sequence: CASSATHLALSTGELFF.

This clonotype has just a few counts. The J gene is TRBJ2-1, the V gene TRBV6-6; TRBD2 agrees at 7 bases. Germline V gene lookup returns CDR1 MNHNY and CDR2 SVGAGI (reference sequence). This CDR3 is 12 amino acids long. V shed 10 bases and J 6 bases; nucleotides not matched to a gene: 6. Here the CDR3 DNA reads TGTGCCACCAGAGCGGGACTCAATGAGCAGTTCTTC. This translates into CATRAGLNEQFF.

This clonotype has only one observation. This sequence joins TRBV7-6 and TRBJ2-7; no clear D. The V and J ends lost 3 bases and 5 bases respectively, with 11 bases between them. CDR1 and CDR2 (germline): SGHVS, FNYEAQ. CDR3 length: 13 residues. The chain's CDR3 is CASSFGQRNEQYF. DNA for the CDR3: TGTGCCAGCAGCTTTGGGCAGCGTAACGAGCAGTACTTC.

The CDR3 spells CASSPLGPQRVTGELFF. The CDR3 DNA follows: TGCGCCAGCAGTCCCCTCGGGCCACAGAGGGTCACCGGGGAGCTGTTTTTT. The gene calls are TRBV5-1 and TRBJ2-2, with a tentative D call TRBD2 (5 bases). Trimming shortened V by 5 bases and J by 4 bases, and 21 bases separated the two germline ends. The CDR3 spans 17 residues. Germline lookup yields CDR1 SGHRS and CDR2 YFSETQ.

This clonotype has a count of ten or more. The rearrangement links TRBV20-1 to TRBJ2-2; D is undetermined. The CDR3 is 14 amino acids. CDR1 and CDR2 (germline): DFQATT, SNEGSKA (reference sequence). CDR3 nucleotide sequence: TGCAGCGCCCGCGGAACAGTTAACACCGGGGAGCTGTTTTTT. Its translation is CSARGTVNTGELFF.

CDR3 amino acids: CASSGTSGLREQFF. The CDR3 nucleotides read TGTGCCAGCAGCGGGACTAGCGGGCTTCGGGAGCAGTTCTTC. This sequence joins TRBV12-3 or TRBV12-4 and TRBJ2-1, with 12 bases aligning to TRBD2. The CDR3 length is 14 residues. The J segment lost 10 bases and the V segment lost 6 bases, leaving 7 bases of the junction unmatched.

This rearrangement joins TRBV20-1 to TRBJ2-7, with D possibly being TRBD1 (6 bases). This CDR3 comprises 16 residues. Germline V gene data show CDR1 as DFQATT and CDR2 as SNEGSKA (reference sequence). V lost 5 bases to trimming and J lost 4 bases, with 24 bases between them. This CDR3 is CSAPPRGTSGFYEQYF. CDR3 coding DNA: TGCAGTGCTCCCCCCAGGGGCACCTCAGGTTTTTACGAGCAGTACTTC.

This clonotype was observed a few times. The chain uses TRBV3-1 and TRBJ2-1, with D perhaps TRBD1 (5 bases). The germline V and J ends were trimmed by 4 bases and 3 bases, with 16 bases remaining between them. The germline V gene encodes CDR1 LGHDT and CDR2 YNNKEL (reference sequence). CDR3 length: 16 residues. Here the CDR3 reads CASSRGTTRYYNEQFF. The CDR3 DNA follows: TGTGCCAGCAGCCGGGGCACCACCCGATACTACAATGAGCAGTTCTTC.

This clonotype has only a few counts. V gene TRBV20-1 combines with J gene TRBJ2-5; TRBD1 is a possible D gene (6 bases). V shed 2 bases and J shed 7 bases, with 17 bases lying between them. Germline CDR1 is DFQATT and CDR2 is SNEGSKA (reference sequence). CDR3 length: 14 amino acids. CDR3 region: CSARIGQRRGTQYF. The CDR3 coding sequence is TGCAGTGCTAGAATCGGACAGCGAAGGGGGACCCAGTACTTC.

This clonotype was detected only a few times. V usage is TRBV12-5 and J usage is TRBJ2-1, with TRBD1 matching over 9 bases. J was trimmed by 5 bases and V by 7 bases; bases with no gene match: 3. The length of the CDR3 is 13 residues. CDR1 and CDR2 (germline): LGHNT, FRNRAP. CDR3 coding DNA: TGTGCTAGTGCCCGGGACAGGGACAATGAGCAGTTCTTC. It codes for CASARDRDNEQFF. Looking up the rest from reference TRBV12-5 and TRBJ2-1 gives the full variable domain: DARVTQTPRHKVTEMGQEVTMRCQPILGHNTVFWYRQTMMQGLELLAYFRNRAPLDDSGMPKDRFSAEMPDATLATLKIQPSEPRDSAVYFCASARDRDNEQFFGPGTRLTVL.

Concerning this clonotype itself: Given the absence of the conserved phenylalanine or tryptophan at the CDR3 end, a read error is likely. The chain joins TRBV6-1 to TRBJ2-7, with TRBD1 as a possible D gene (6 bases). CDR1 MNHNS and CDR2 SASEGT come from the germline V gene. V lost 0 bases to trimming and J lost 3 bases, with 6 bases between them. The CDR3 length is 13 residues. CDR3 loop: CASSEARGYEQYL. Here the CDR3 DNA reads TGTGCCAGCAGTGAAGCCAGGGGCTACGAGCAGTACCTC.

This clonotype has a count of ten or more. This rearrangement joins TRBV12-3 or TRBV12-4 to TRBJ2-1; D ambiguous. Deletions cut 8 bases from V and 3 bases from J, with 17 bases between. The CDR3 is 15 amino acids. Written as DNA, the CDR3 is TGTGCCAGCTCTACTGGACCAATCGACTACAATGAGCAGTTCTTC. Translation: CASSTGPIDYNEQFF.

This clonotype has only a few counts. CDR3 in DNA: TGCGCCAGCAGCTTGGTGGGAGTCACTGAGCAGTTCTTC. Its protein is CASSLVGVTEQFF. V usage is TRBV5-1 and J usage is TRBJ2-1, with D possibly being TRBD2 (5 bases). From germline, CDR1 is SGHRS and CDR2 YFSETQ. Trimming stripped 0 bases from V and 9 bases from J, with 10 bases between. The length of the CDR3 is 13 residues.

In this sample, this clonotype turned up a few times. The rearrangement joins TRBV12-3 or TRBV12-4 to TRBJ2-2; TRBD2 agrees at 8 bases. J lost 0 bases, V lost 6 bases, and 6 bases had no gene match. The CDR3 consists of 16 residues. In DNA form, the CDR3 reads TGTGCCAGCAGCCCACTAGCGGCCACGAACACCGGGGAGCTGTTTTTT. This codes for CASSPLAATNTGELFF.

This clonotype has only a few counts. The V and J genes are TRBV5-1 and TRBJ2-7; D remains ambiguous. Germline loops: CDR1 SGHRS, CDR2 YFSETQ. The CDR3 has 15 residues. V lost 2 bases, J lost 0 bases, and 12 bases lay in between. CDR3 residues: CASSLFSGSSYEQYF. The CDR3 nucleotides are TGCGCCAGCAGCTTATTCTCCGGAAGCTCCTACGAGCAGTACTTC.

The chain links TRBV29-1 to TRBJ2-3; D ambiguous. The CDR3 length is 13 residues. V lost 2 bases, J lost 5 bases, and 11 bases lay in between. Germline V gene data show CDR1 as SQVTM and CDR2 as ANQGSEA. The CDR3 sequence: CSVERTDGDTQYF. CDR3 DNA: TGCAGCGTTGAAAGGACGGATGGAGATACGCAGTATTTT.

This clonotype was found a few times. The chain has TRBV20-1 and TRBJ2-1; 10 bases are shared with TRBD2. J was trimmed by 9 bases and V by 4 bases; bases with no gene match: 9. The CDR3 runs to 14 residues. Germline CDR1 and CDR2: DFQATT and SNEGSKA (reference sequence). In nucleotides, the CDR3 is TGCAGTGCTACTAGCGGGAGATCGATGGGTGAGCAGTTCTTC. It specifies CSATSGRSMGEQFF.

This clonotype has a handful of counts. The gene calls are TRBV29-1 and TRBJ2-3; the match to TRBD2 covers 7 bases. The CDR3 contains 13 residues. The germline V gene encodes CDR1 SQVTM and CDR2 ANQGSEA. V was clipped by 7 bases and J by 2 bases; unmatched bases: 6. The CDR3 spells CSATGTNTDTQYF. CDR3 nucleotides: TGCAGCGCCACCGGGACTAACACAGATACGCAGTATTTT.

The table lists this clonotype with a count of one. An end of the junction differs from the germline gene, which may be a read error. The chain is built from TRBV29-1 and TRBJ2-7, with 10 bases aligning to TRBD1. This CDR3 is 13 amino acids long. CDR1 and CDR2 (germline): SQVTM, ANQGSEA. DNA for the CDR3: TGCAGCGTAGGACAGGGGGGAACCTACGATCAGTACTTC. Translation gives CSVGQGGTYDQYF.

This clonotype was observed a handful of times. The rearrangement uses TRBV7-2 and TRBJ2-3; 7 bases match TRBD1. The CDR3 length is 14 residues. Germline CDR1 and CDR2: SGHTA and FQGNSA. With V trimmed by 5 bases and J by 6 bases, 8 bases remained unmatched. CDR3 sequence reads: CASSPRQGRDTQYF. As DNA, the CDR3 is TGTGCCAGCAGCCCTCGACAGGGCAGGGATACGCAGTATTTT.

This clonotype has more than one count but fewer than ten. The chain is built from TRBV7-6 and TRBJ1-1; D remains unclear. The CDR3 sequence is 15 residues long. V gave up 5 bases and J gave up 1 base, with 14 bases separating them. The V gene's germline CDR1 is SGHVS and CDR2 FNYEAQ. In DNA, the CDR3 is TGTGCCAGCAGCGTCAGCCTGGGGTCGAACACTGAAGCTTTCTTT. Amino acid sequence: CASSVSLGSNTEAFF. Supplemented by reference TRBV7-6 and TRBJ1-1, the full variable domain reads GAGVSQSPRYKVTKRGQDVALRCDPISGHVSLYWYRQALGQGPEFLTYFNYEAQQDKSGLPNDRFSAERPEGSISTLTIQRTEQRDSAMYRCASSVSLGSNTEAFFGQGTRLTVV.

This clonotype was detected only a few times. This sequence joins TRBV7-2 and TRBJ2-7; a possible D gene is TRBD1 (6 bases). Trimming took off 6 bases at V and 4 bases at J, with 13 bases between the two ends. The CDR3 has 13 amino acids. Germline values: CDR1 SGHTA, CDR2 FQGNSA. The CDR3 DNA follows: TGTGCCAGCAGACGTCCCGGGACATACGAGCAGTACTTC. Translating it yields CASRRPGTYEQYF.

The chain is built from TRBV20-1 and TRBJ2-2; weak D call: TRBD1 (6 bases). Germline-derived CDR1 and CDR2 are DFQATT and SNEGSKA (reference sequence). The CDR3 contains 15 residues. Trimming left V 0 bases short and J 4 bases short, with 12 bases between. In DNA, the CDR3 is TGCAGTGCTAGAGACGTTGACAGGCGCACCGGGGAGCTGTTTTTT. Translated, it gives CSARDVDRRTGELFF.

The chain combines TRBV7-9 with TRBJ1-6, with 11 nucleotides matching TRBD1. The CDR3 is 14 amino acids. Germline trimming cut 6 bases from V and 8 bases from J; bases unmatched to any gene: 3. Germline V gene sequence: CDR1 SEHNR, CDR2 FQNEAQ (reference sequence). CDR3 bases: TGTGCCAGCAGAGGGGACAGGGGGGATTCACCCCTCCACTTT. Translation: CASRGDRGDSPLHF.

This clonotype was counted ten times or more. V gene TRBV4-3 combines with J gene TRBJ2-3; TRBD2 matches at 7 bases. Germline values: CDR1 LGHNA, CDR2 YSLEER. The CDR3 is 16 amino acids. The junction had 3 bases not matched to a gene; V was cut back by 0 bases and J by 0 bases. The DNA for the CDR3 is TGCGCCAGCAGCCAAGATCGGGGGGTTAGCACAGATACGCAGTATTTT. Encoded protein: CASSQDRGVSTDTQYF.

The J gene is TRBJ2-1, the V gene TRBV3-1; D not resolved. The CDR3 covers 13 residues. With 1 base removed from V and 5 bases from J, the gap between germline ends came to 6 bases. CDR1 LGHDT and CDR2 YNNKEL come from the germline V gene (reference sequence). CDR3 protein: CASSQVGDNEQFF. DNA of the CDR3: TGTGCCAGCAGCCAAGTTGGGGACAATGAGCAGTTCTTC.

The chain is built from TRBV5-1 and TRBJ2-3; TRBD1 aligns across 9 bases. The trim removed 4 bases at V and 3 bases at J, leaving 6 bases unmatched. Looked up from germline, CDR1 is SGHRS and CDR2 is YFSETQ. There are 15 residues in the CDR3. DNA of the CDR3: TGCGCCAGCAGCCCCGGGACAGGGACGACAGATACGCAGTATTTT. It encodes CASSPGTGTTDTQYF.